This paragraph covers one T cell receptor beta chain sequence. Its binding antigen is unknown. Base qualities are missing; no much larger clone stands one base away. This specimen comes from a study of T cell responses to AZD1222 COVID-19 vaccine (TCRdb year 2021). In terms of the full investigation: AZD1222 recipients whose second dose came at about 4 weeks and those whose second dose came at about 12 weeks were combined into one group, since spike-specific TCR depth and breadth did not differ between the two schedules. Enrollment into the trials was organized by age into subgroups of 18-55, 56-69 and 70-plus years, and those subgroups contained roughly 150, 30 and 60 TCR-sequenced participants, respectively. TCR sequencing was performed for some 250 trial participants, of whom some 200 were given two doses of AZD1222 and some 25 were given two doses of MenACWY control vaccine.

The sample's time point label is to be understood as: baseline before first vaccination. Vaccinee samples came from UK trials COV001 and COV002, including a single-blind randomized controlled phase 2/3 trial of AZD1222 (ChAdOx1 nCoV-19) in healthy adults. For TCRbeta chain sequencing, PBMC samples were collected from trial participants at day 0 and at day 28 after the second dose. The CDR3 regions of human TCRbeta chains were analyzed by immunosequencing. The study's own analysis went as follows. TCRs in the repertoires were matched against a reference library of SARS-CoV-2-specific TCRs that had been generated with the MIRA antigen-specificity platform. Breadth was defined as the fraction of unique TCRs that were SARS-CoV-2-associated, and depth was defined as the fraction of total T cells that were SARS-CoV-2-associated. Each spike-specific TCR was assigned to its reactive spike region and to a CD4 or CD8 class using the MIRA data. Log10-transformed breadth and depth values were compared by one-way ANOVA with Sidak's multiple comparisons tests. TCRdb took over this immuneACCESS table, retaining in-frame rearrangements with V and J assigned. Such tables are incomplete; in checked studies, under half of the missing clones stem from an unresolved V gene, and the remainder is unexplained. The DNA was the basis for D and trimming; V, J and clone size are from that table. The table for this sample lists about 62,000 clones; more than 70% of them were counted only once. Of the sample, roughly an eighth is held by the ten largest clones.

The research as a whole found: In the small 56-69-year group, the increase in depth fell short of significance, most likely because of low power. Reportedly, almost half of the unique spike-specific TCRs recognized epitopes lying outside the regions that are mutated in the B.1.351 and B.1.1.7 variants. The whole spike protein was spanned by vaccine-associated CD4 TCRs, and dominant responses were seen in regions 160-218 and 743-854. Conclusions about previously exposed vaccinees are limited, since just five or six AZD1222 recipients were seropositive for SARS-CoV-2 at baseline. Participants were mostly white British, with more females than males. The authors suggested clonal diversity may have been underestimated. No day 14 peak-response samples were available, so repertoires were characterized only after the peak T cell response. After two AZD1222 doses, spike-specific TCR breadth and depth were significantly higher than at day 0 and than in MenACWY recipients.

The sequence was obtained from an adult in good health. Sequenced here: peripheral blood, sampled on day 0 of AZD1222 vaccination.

The base sequence is TGTGCCAGCAGCTTAGCGGGGGGCGCAGATACGCAGTATTTT. The translation is CASSLAGGADTQYF. This chain joins TRBV7-3 to TRBJ2-3, with 8 bases aligning to TRBD2. The cysteine opens and the phenylalanine closes a CDR3 of 14 amino acids. Just the 42-base CDR3 DNA is kept, in frame starting at base 1. As encoded in the germline V gene, CDR1 is SGHTA while CDR2 is FQGTGA. Clipping removes 2 bases from V and 4 bases from J, with 2 as the unmatched junction base count.